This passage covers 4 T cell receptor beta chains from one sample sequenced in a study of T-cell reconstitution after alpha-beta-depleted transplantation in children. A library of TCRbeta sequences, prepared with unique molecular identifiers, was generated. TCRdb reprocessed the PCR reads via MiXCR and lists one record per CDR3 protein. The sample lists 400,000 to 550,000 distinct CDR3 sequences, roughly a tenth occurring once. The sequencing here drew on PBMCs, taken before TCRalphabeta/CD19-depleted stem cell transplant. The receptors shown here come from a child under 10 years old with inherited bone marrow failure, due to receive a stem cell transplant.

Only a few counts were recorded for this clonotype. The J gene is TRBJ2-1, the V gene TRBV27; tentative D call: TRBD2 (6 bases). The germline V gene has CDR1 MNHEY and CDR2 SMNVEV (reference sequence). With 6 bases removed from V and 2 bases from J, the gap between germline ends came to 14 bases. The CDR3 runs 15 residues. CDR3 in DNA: TGTGCCAGCAGATCCCTAGCGTTCCCCTACAATGAGCAGTTCTTC. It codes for CASRSLAFPYNEQFF.

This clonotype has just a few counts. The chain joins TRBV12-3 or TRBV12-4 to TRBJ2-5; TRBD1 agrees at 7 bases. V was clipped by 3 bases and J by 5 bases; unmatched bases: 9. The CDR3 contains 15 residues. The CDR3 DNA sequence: TGTGCCAGCAGTTTCGGGGCAGGGGGTTATGAGACCCAGTACTTC. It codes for CASSFGAGGYETQYF.

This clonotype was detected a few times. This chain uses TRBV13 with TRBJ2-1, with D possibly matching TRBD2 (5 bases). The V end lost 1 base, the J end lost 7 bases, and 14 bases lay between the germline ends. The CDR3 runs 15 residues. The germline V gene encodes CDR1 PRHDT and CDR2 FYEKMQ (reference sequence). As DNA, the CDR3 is TGTGCCAGCAGCTTAGAGAGCACCCCGGGGAATGAGCAGTTCTTC. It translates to CASSLESTPGNEQFF.

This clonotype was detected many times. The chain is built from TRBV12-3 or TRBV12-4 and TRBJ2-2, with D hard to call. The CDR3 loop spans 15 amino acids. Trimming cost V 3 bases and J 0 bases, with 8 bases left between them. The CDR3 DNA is TGTGCCAGCAGTTTGTTCCTCGCGAACACCGGGGAGCTGTTTTTT. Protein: CASSLFLANTGELFF.